This section outlines one TCR beta chain sequence together with its context. Its antigen is currently unknown. This sample is drawn from a study of post-analysis software for immune sequencing data. On the study more broadly: The study covered relapsing-remitting, secondary progressive and progressive-relapsing courses of multiple sclerosis. The study, taken as a whole, reports: The five TRBV segments detected at higher frequency in patients than in controls included TRBV5-6, TRBV5-1 and TRBV20-1. By F measure, strong co-clustering occurred among samples prepared in the same batch. Significantly decreased normalized Chao1 diversity was recorded for multiple sclerosis patients relative to controls.

The CDR3 is 16 amino acids. V lost 5 bases and J lost 0, with 11 bases in between. The germline CDR1 and CDR2 sequences are SEHNR and FQNEAQ (reference sequence). Every TCR beta cDNA library bore unique molecular identifiers. Between about 0.85 and 10 million T cells gave rise to hundreds of thousands of cDNA molecules. TCRdb reanalysed the PCR reads using MiXCR and keeps one entry per CDR3 protein. This sample has a few hundred thousand distinct CDR3 sequences, with 30% to 45% found just once. The sequenced material came from blood. The receptor comes from a girl aged 5-17 years with multiple sclerosis. J is TRBJ1-6 and V is TRBV7-9, with D uncertain. CDR3 sequence (DNA): TGTGCCAGCAGCCCGGGCCTCAGCTCCTATAATTCACCCCTCCACTTT. The encoded protein is CASSPGLSSYNSPLHF.